This TCR beta chain was sequenced during a study of cytomegalovirus exposure and HLA in healthy donors. The study ran its PCR with 60 Vbeta and 13 Jbeta primers. Libraries were prepared by immunoSEQ multiplex PCR; TCRdb keeps only in-frame clonotypes and omits some of them. The sample has about 190,000 clones; around 79% are singletons. The specimen sequenced was PBMCs. The TCR was taken from a woman between 50 and 59 years old in good health and CMV-seronegative.

The CDR3 sequence: CASTTGTYYEQYF. The CDR3 DNA sequence: TGTGCCAGCACCACAGGGACCTACTACGAGCAGTACTTC. The chain has TRBV6-1 and TRBJ2-7; TRBD1 is a possible D gene (6 bases). Trimming pared 7 bases from V and 3 bases from J, leaving 13 bases between. Germline V lookup: CDR1 MNHNS, CDR2 SASEGT. This CDR3 spans 13 amino acids.